The 6 T cell receptor beta chains below come from one sample, sequenced in a study of blood T cell repertoires in COVID-19. Sequenced by immunoSEQ multiplex PCR; TCRdb stores in-frame clones only, minus some. The sample lists more than 75,000 clones; roughly 88% were seen once. Sequences were obtained from peripheral blood. All receptors come from a man in his fifties or sixties with acute or convalescent COVID-19.

This clone was observed once. This chain joins TRBV9 and TRBJ1-6; D possibly corresponds to TRBD1 (5 bases). The V gene's germline CDR1 is SGDLS and CDR2 YYNGEE. The CDR3 is 14 amino acids. Between the trimmed V and J ends, which lost 2 bases and 7 bases, there was a span of 10 bases. The CDR3 spells CASSVKGKNSPLHF. CDR3 DNA sequence: TGTGCCAGCAGCGTTAAGGGGAAAAATTCACCCCTCCACTTT.

V and J are TRBV2 and TRBJ1-2; 7 nucleotides match TRBD1. Germline V CDR1 and CDR2: SNHLY, FYNNEI. CDR3 size: 18 residues. The J segment lost 7 bases and the V segment lost 3 bases, leaving 20 bases of the junction unmatched. CDR3 sequence (DNA): TGTGCCAGCAGTGACACCCTACCGTTGACAGGGATTGATGGTGGCTACACCTTC. Its translation: CASSDTLPLTGIDGGYTF.

The chain carries TRBV27 and TRBJ1-1; 8 nucleotides agree with TRBD1. The ends lost 4 bases at V and 1 base at J; junction bases unmatched: 5. The CDR3 length is 15 residues. Germline V lookup: CDR1 MNHEY, CDR2 SMNVEV (reference sequence). Here the CDR3 reads CASSWRTGKNTEAFF. In DNA form, the CDR3 reads TGTGCCAGCAGTTGGAGGACAGGGAAGAACACTGAAGCTTTCTTT.

The chain is built from TRBV2 and TRBJ2-3; perhaps TRBD1 as D (6 bases). The V gene's germline CDR1 is SNHLY and CDR2 FYNNEI. Trimming shortened V by 6 bases and J by 1 base, and 14 bases separated the two germline ends. The CDR3 is 15 residues long. The CDR3 bases are TGTGCCAGCAGCCCACAGGGTCCTCGCACAGATACGCAGTATTTT. The encoded protein is CASSPQGPRTDTQYF.

The chain carries TRBV27 and TRBJ2-2; 8 positions agree with TRBD2. The J segment lost 3 bases and the V segment lost 7 bases, leaving 16 bases of the junction unmatched. Germline V gene lookup returns CDR1 MNHEY and CDR2 SMNVEV (reference sequence). The CDR3 consists of 18 residues. The CDR3 loop reads CASIPRSGGFVDTGELFF. The CDR3 DNA follows: TGTGCCAGCATCCCGAGGAGCGGGGGTTTTGTCGACACCGGGGAGCTGTTTTTT.

The J gene is TRBJ1-4, the V gene TRBV5-1, with 7 bases fitting TRBD1. Looked up from germline, CDR1 is SGHRS and CDR2 is YFSETQ. This CDR3 is 15 amino acids long. V gave up 3 bases and J gave up 5 bases; unmatched junction bases: 7. The CDR3 sequence is CASSWKGDRNEKLFF. The CDR3 nucleotides read TGCGCCAGCAGCTGGAAAGGGGACAGAAATGAAAAACTGTTTTTT.